Listed here are 23 T cell receptor beta chains from one sample, sequenced in a study of metastatic and nonmetastatic thyroid tumors. Patients had received no treatment of any kind before thyroid surgery. TCRdb used MiXCR to call clones anew from the PCR reads. This table has roughly 30,000 clones, around 25% appearing once. The specimen sequenced was blood. These receptors all come from a female donor with papillary thyroid cancer or a benign thyroid nodule (not recorded which). Some clones in this sample may be carry-over from other donors' samples.

By frequency in the sample, this clone is medium-sized. The J gene is TRBJ2-7, the V gene TRBV28, with 11 bases identical to TRBD2. V lost 5 bases and J lost 1; bases outside the gene matches: 1. CDR1 MDHEN and CDR2 SYDVKM come from the germline V gene. This CDR3 is 14 amino acids long. The CDR3 sequence: CASSPSGRSYEQYF. The CDR3 region has the DNA TGTGCCAGCAGTCCTAGCGGGAGGTCCTACGAGCAGTACTTC.

The V call is TRBV21-1, the J call TRBJ1-1; the table names TRBD1, a call not compared with the DNA. TRBV21-1 is an annotated pseudogene. The length of the CDR3 is 19 residues. CDR3 DNA: TGTGCCAGCAGCATCCACGGGGGACAGGGGGCGTTTTCCATCCCTGAAGCTTTCTTT. Translating gives CASSIHGGQGAFSIPEAFF.

The V gene is TRBV7-8, the J gene TRBJ2-1; TRBD2 aligns across 11 bases. Germline V gives CDR1 SGHVS, CDR2 FQNEAQ. The junction had 4 bases not matched to a gene; V was cut back by 0 bases and J by 3 bases. This CDR3 spans 17 amino acids. The CDR3 coding sequence is TGTGCCAGCAGCTTAGCTAGAGGACTAGCGGGCTACAATGAGCAGTTCTTC. Amino acid sequence: CASSLARGLAGYNEQFF.

This clone is large in the sample. The V gene is TRBV24-1, the J gene TRBJ1-5, with D possibly TRBD1 on 5 matching bases. Trimming left V 3 bases short and J 7 bases short, with 12 bases between. Germline V CDR1 and CDR2: KGHDR, SFDVKD. CDR3 length equals 14 residues. The CDR3 DNA sequence: TGTGCCACCAGTGATGGCTCAGGGTCCCAGCCCCAGCATTTT. Translation: CATSDGSGSQPQHF.

This clone was observed at least ten times. At one of its ends the junction is not consistent with the germline gene, which may arise from a read error. The V gene is TRBV4-3, the J gene TRBJ2-7; D is possibly TRBD1 (6 bases). CDR3 size: 13 residues. Germline values: CDR1 LGHNA, CDR2 YSLEER. The CDR3 bases are TGCGCCAGCAGCCAGGGGGCGGGCTACGGGCAGTACTTC. Protein product: CASSQGAGYGQYF.

The chain has TRBV19 and TRBJ1-6; D is possibly TRBD1 (6 bases). Germline CDR1 and CDR2: LNHDA and SQIVND (reference sequence). The CDR3 is made up of 14 amino acids. Deletions cut 9 bases from V and 10 bases from J, with 19 bases between. The DNA for the CDR3 is TGTGCCAGCAGTCCGGGGGGGCTCAGATCACCCCTCCACTTT. Its protein product is CASSPGGLRSPLHF.

There are many counts of this clone. The rearrangement uses TRBV4-2 and TRBJ2-7, with 9 bases aligning to TRBD2. V lost 1 base to trimming and J lost 0 bases; unmatched junction nucleotides: 1. The germline V gene has CDR1 LGHNA and CDR2 YNFKEQ. The CDR3 is 15 amino acids. The CDR3 DNA sequence: TGTGCCAGCAGCCAAGGACTAGCGGACTCCTACGAGCAGTACTTC. Translation: CASSQGLADSYEQYF.

This clone came up many times. V and J are TRBV18 and TRBJ1-1, with 7 nucleotides matching TRBD1. V trimming: 6 bases; J trimming: 6 bases; junction bases outside the gene matches: 13. The CDR3 runs to 15 residues. CDR1 and CDR2 from the germline V gene are KGHSH and LQKENI. The DNA of the CDR3 is TGTGCCAGCTCTGATAGGGACAGAGGTTGGGCTGAAGCTTTCTTT. Translated: CASSDRDRGWAEAFF.

This clone was found many times. CDR3 region: CASRGVYGYTF. CDR3 bases: TGTGCCAGCAGGGGGGTCTATGGCTACACCTTC. The chain employs TRBV9 and TRBJ1-2; tentative D call: TRBD1 (5 bases). The CDR3 totals 11 residues. Trimming stripped 5 bases from V and 4 bases from J, with 6 bases between. The V gene's germline CDR1 is SGDLS and CDR2 YYNGEE.

A remark on this clone: Sequence at one end of the junction differs from germline and may be a read error. The chain employs TRBV12-3 or TRBV12-4 and TRBJ2-1; possibly TRBD2 for D (6 bases). This CDR3 contains 15 residues. CDR3 DNA sequence: TGTGCTAGCAGTTTTGTTAGCGGCTCCTACAATGAGCAGTTCTTC. It is translated as CASSFVSGSYNEQFF.

This clone was observed a handful of times. The junction shows a germline mismatch at one end, possibly a read error. The rearrangement uses TRBV6-1 and TRBJ2-2, with a tentative D call TRBD1 (6 bases). Germline CDR1 reads MNHNS; CDR2 reads SASEGT. The length of the CDR3 is 15 residues. The CDR3 DNA is TGTGCCAGCAGTGAAGGGACAGTGGACACCGGGCAGCTGTTTTTT. Its protein product is CASSEGTVDTGQLFF.

This clone was seen more than once but under ten times. The gene calls are TRBV6-1 and TRBJ2-1; the match to TRBD2 covers 8 bases. Germline trimming cut 4 bases from V and 3 bases from J; bases unmatched to any gene: 8. The CDR3 extends over 16 amino acids. The germline CDR1 and CDR2 sequences are MNHNS and SASEGT. This chain's CDR3 is CASSGLTTSGYNEQFF. CDR3 coding DNA: TGTGCCAGCAGTGGGCTCACAACTAGCGGCTACAATGAGCAGTTCTTC.

This clone was recorded many times. J is TRBJ2-6 and V is TRBV10-2; 8 nucleotides line up with TRBD1. The CDR3 runs to 18 residues. Trimming at V came to 7 bases and at J to 0 bases, leaving 11 bases not matched to a gene. CDR1 WSHSY and CDR2 SAAADI come from the germline V gene. As DNA, the CDR3 is TGCGCCAGCACCCCGGTGCAGGGGGCCATCTCTGGGGCCAACGTCCTGACTTTC. Encoded protein: CASTPVQGAISGANVLTF.

The table lists this clone with many counts. The chain employs TRBV3-1 and TRBJ2-1; TRBD2 aligns across 16 bases. The trim removed 4 bases at V and 5 bases at J, leaving 8 bases unmatched. The CDR3 sequence is 18 residues long. Germline V gene data show CDR1 as LGHDT and CDR2 as YNNKEL (reference sequence). CDR3 sequence: CASSLGTSGRGLDNEQFF. CDR3 sequence (DNA): TGTGCCAGCAGCCTAGGGACTAGCGGGAGGGGGTTGGACAATGAGCAGTTCTTC.

This clone has a count of ten or more. The J gene is TRBJ2-3, the V gene TRBV2; TRBD2 matches 8 bases. V gave up 9 bases and J gave up 2 bases; unmatched junction bases: 16. Germline V gene data show CDR1 as SNHLY and CDR2 as FYNNEI. The CDR3 is 17 amino acids. The CDR3 here is CASLVISAGAHTDTQYF. The CDR3 nucleotides are TGTGCCAGTCTAGTAATTTCAGCGGGGGCCCACACAGATACGCAGTATTTT.

On this clone: At one end, the junction sequence differs from germline, possibly due to a read error. The genes are TRBV27 and TRBJ2-7; TRBD1 matches 7 bases. The germline CDR1 and CDR2 sequences are MNHEY and SMNVEV (reference sequence). CDR3 length: 16 residues. The CDR3 reads CAISSPQTGMAYEQYF. Here the CDR3 DNA reads TGTGCCATCAGTTCGCCCCAGACAGGGATGGCCTACGAGCAGTACTTC.

The chain links TRBV14 to TRBJ2-3, with D possibly matching TRBD1 (5 bases). The CDR3 is made up of 14 amino acids. CDR1 is SGHDN, CDR2 FVKESK, per germline. Trimming stripped 3 bases from V and 3 bases from J, with 10 bases between. The CDR3 reads CASSHLQVTDTQYF. In nucleotides, the CDR3 is TGTGCCAGCAGCCACTTACAGGTAACAGATACGCAGTATTTT. Filled out from reference TRBV14 and TRBJ2-3, the complete variable domain reads EAGVTQFPSHSVIEKGQTVTLRCDPISGHDNLYWYRRVMGKEIKFLLHFVKESKQDESGMPNNRFLAERTGGTYSTLKVQPAELEDSGVYFCASSHLQVTDTQYFGPGTRLTVL.

In this sample, this clone turned up once. The gene calls are TRBV7-6 and TRBJ1-2; no clear D. The V and J ends lost 5 bases and 3 bases respectively, with 13 bases between them. The germline CDR1 and CDR2 sequences are SGHVS and FNYEAQ. The CDR3 is made up of 14 amino acids. In DNA, the CDR3 is TGTGCCAGCAGCCTCCTTACGGGGTACTATGGCTACACCTTC. The encoded protein is CASSLLTGYYGYTF.

As to this clone: This may arise from a read error, as a much more abundant clone is one base away. This sample includes further DNA sequences coding for the same CDR3. The chain employs TRBV2 and TRBJ2-7; perhaps TRBD2 as D (7 bases). The germline CDR1 and CDR2 sequences are SNHLY and FYNNEI. V was shortened by 1 base and J by 5 bases, with 18 bases between the two germline ends. The CDR3 consists of 16 residues. The CDR3 DNA is TGTGCCAGCAGTGAAGGCTGGGGGGGCAGGGTCGACGAGCAGTACTTC. Translating it yields CASSEGWGGRVDEQYF.

In its sample, this clone was seen many times. The genes are TRBV28 and TRBJ2-1, with D maybe TRBD2 (5 bases). Germline V gene sequence: CDR1 MDHEN, CDR2 SYDVKM. V was trimmed by 6 bases and J by 1 base, leaving 10 bases between them. The CDR3 extends over 14 amino acids. The CDR3 sequence is CASSGVGSYNEQFF. DNA for the CDR3: TGTGCCAGCAGCGGGGTTGGGTCCTACAATGAGCAGTTCTTC.

This clone was picked up many times. The same CDR3 is also encoded by other DNA sequences in this sample. The CDR3 reads CASSQELAQGYNEQFF. As DNA, the CDR3 is TGTGCCAGCAGCCAAGAGCTAGCCCAAGGTTACAATGAGCAGTTCTTC. This chain joins TRBV4-2 and TRBJ2-1; possible D gene TRBD2, 5 bases. This CDR3 comprises 16 residues. Germline V gives CDR1 LGHNA, CDR2 YNFKEQ. Trimming removed 0 bases at V and 4 bases at J, with 13 bases between.

This clone has only a few counts. CDR3: CASSVSGTGGYEQYF. The CDR3 nucleotides read TGTGCCAGCAGCGTCTCCGGGACAGGGGGGTACGAGCAGTACTTC. The chain carries TRBV6-1 and TRBJ2-7; TRBD1 matches 11 bases. The CDR3 contains 15 residues. Trimming removed 6 bases from V and 4 bases from J; junction bases left unmatched: 8. Germline CDR1 and CDR2: MNHNS and SASEGT.

With regard to this clone: A read error is possible here, since a much larger clone lies one base away. The genes are TRBV5-6 and TRBJ2-1; no firm D call. Per the germline V gene, CDR1 is SGHDT and CDR2 is YYEEEE. CDR3 length: 11 residues. The ends were cut back, 3 bases at V and 16 bases at J, with 14 bases in the middle. DNA for the CDR3: TGTGCCAGCAGCTCTGAGATTTTGCATTTCTTC. Translating gives CASSSEILHFF.